This TCR beta chain originates from a study of cytomegalovirus exposure and HLA in healthy donors. Study-level background: An earlier analysis identified 120 million or so unique TCR beta sequences in some 170 million T cells.

This PCR relied on a set of 60 Vbeta primers and 13 Jbeta primers. Profiling relied on immunoSEQ multiplex PCR, and the TCRdb table lists in-frame clones only, not all of them. The table lists 170,000 or so clones, 65% to 85% of them singletons. There are 15 residues in the CDR3. Germline V CDR1 and CDR2: SEHNR, FQNEAQ (reference sequence). V was trimmed by 7 bases and J by 1 base, leaving 14 bases between them. Study outcomes and limitations: Clonal expansion was found to be greater in HLA-associated TCR beta chains than in equally common others in a later analysis.

In the case of this clone: The antigen remains undetermined.

The chain couples TRBV7-9 to TRBJ2-1, with D possibly being TRBD2 (6 bases). The sequence derives from a male donor in good health and CMV-seropositive. Sequencing was done on a sample of PBMCs. CDR3 protein: CASNPWDSSYNEQFF. CDR3 nucleotide sequence: TGTGCCAGCAACCCCTGGGACTCTTCCTACAATGAGCAGTTCTTC.